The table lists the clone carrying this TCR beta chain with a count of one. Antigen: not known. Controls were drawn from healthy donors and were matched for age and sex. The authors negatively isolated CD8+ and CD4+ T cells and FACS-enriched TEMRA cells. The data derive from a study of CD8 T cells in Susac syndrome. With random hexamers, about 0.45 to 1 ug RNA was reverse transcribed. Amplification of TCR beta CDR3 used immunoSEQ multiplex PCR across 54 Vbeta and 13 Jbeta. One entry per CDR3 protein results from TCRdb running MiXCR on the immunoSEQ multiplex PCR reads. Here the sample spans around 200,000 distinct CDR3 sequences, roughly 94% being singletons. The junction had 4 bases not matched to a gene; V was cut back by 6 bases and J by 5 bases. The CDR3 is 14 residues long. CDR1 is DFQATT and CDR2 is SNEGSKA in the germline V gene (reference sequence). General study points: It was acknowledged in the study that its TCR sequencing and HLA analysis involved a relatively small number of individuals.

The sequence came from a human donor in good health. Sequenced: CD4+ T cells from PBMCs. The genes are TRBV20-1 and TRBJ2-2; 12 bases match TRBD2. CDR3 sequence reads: CSARTSGTTGELFF. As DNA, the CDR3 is TGCAGTGCCCGGACTAGCGGGACGACCGGGGAGCTGTTTTTT.